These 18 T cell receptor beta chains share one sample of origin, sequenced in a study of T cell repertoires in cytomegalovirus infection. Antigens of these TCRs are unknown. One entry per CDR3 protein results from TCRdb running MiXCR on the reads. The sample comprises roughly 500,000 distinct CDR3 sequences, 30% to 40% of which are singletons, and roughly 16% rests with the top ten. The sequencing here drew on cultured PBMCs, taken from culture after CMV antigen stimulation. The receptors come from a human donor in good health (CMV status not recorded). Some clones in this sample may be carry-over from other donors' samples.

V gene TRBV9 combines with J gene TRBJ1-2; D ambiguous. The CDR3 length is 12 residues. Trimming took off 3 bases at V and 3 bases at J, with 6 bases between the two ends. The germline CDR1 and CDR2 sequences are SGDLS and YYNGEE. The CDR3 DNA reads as TGTGCCAGCAGCGCGGAGGACTATGGCTACACCTTC. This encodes CASSAEDYGYTF. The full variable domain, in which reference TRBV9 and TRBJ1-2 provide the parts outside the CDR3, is DSGVTQTPKHLITATGQRVTLRCSPRSGDLSVYWYQQSLDQGLQFLIQYYNGEERAKGNILERFSAQQFPDLHSELNLSSLELGDSALYFCASSAEDYGYTFGSGTRLTVV.

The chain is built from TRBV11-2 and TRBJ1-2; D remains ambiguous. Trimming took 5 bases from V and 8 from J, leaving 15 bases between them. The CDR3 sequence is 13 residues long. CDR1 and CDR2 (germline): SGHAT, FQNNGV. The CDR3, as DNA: TGTGCCAGCAGCCTAGTGGAGGGTCTGGGCTACACCTTC. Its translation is CASSLVEGLGYTF.

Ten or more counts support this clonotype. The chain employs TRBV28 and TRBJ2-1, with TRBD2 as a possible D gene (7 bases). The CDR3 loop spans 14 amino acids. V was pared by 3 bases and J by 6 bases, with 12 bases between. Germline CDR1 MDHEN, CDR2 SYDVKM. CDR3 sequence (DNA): TGTGCCAGCAGTTTGGGGGGGCAGACCAATGAGCAGTTCTTC. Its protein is CASSLGGQTNEQFF.

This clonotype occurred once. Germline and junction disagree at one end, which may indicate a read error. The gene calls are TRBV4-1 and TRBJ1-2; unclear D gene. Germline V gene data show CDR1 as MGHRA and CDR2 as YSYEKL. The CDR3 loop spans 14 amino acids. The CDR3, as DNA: TGTGCCAGCAGCCAAGATAACATTAACTATGGCTACACCTTC. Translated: CASSQDNINYGYTF.

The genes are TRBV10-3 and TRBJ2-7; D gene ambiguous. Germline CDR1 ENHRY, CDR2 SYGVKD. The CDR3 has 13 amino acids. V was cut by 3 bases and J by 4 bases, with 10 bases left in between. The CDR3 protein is CAISDGLGYEQYF. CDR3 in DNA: TGTGCCATCAGTGATGGTTTGGGTTACGAGCAGTACTTC.

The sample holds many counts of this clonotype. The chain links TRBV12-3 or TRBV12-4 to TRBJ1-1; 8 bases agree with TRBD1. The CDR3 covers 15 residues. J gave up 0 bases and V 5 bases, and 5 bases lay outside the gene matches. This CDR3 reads CASSPTGVLNTEAFF. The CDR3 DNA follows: TGTGCCAGCAGTCCGACAGGGGTTCTGAACACTGAAGCTTTCTTT.

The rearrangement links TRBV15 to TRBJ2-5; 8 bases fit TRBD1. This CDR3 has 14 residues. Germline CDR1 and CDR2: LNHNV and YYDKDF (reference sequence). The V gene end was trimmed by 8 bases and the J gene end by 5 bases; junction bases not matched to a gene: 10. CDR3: CATRQGNLVETQYF. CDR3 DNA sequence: TGTGCCACCCGACAGGGGAACTTGGTGGAGACCCAGTACTTC.

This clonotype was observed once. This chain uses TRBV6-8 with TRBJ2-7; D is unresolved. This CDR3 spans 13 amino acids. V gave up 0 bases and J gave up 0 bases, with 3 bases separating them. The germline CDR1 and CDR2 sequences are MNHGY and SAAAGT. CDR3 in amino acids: CASSYSVSYEQYV. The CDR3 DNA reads TGTGCCAGCAGTTACTCGGTCTCCTACGAGCAGTACGTC.

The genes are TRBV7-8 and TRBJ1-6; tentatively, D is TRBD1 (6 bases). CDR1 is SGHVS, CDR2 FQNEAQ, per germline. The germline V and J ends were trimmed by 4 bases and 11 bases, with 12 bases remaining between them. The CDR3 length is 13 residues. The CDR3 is CASSSRTVTPLHF. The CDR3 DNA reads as TGTGCCAGCAGCTCGAGGACAGTTACACCCCTCCACTTT.

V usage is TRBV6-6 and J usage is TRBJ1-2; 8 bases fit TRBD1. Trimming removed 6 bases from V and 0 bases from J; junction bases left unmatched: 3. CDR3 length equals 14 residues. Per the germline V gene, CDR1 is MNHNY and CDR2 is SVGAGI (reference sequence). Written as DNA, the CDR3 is TGTGCCAGCAGACTACAGGGGGCTAACTATGGCTACACCTTC. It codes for CASRLQGANYGYTF.

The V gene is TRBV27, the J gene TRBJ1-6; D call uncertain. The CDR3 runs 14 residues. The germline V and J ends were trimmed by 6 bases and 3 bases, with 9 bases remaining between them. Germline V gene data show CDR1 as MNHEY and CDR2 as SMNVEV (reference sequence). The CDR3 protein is CASSPTLYNSPLHF. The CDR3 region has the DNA TGTGCCAGCAGCCCCACCCTCTATAATTCACCCCTCCACTTT.

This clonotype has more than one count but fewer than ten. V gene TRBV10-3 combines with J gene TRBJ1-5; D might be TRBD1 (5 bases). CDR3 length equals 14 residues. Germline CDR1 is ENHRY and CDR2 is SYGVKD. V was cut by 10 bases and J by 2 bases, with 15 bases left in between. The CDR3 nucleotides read TGTGCCACAGGTCGAGGGGTGGGCAATCAGCCCCAGCATTTT. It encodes CATGRGVGNQPQHF.

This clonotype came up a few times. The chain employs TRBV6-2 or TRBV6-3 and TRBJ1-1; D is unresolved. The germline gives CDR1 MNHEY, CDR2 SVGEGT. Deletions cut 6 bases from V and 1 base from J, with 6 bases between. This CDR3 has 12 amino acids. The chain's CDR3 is CASRVRNTEAFF. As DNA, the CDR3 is TGTGCCAGCAGGGTACGGAACACTGAAGCTTTCTTT.

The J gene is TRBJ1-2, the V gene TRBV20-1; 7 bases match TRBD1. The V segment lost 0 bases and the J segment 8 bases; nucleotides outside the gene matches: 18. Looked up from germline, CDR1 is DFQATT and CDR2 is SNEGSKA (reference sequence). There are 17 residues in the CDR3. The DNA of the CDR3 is TGCAGTGCTAGAGACCCGACAGGGTTGGGGGAGTTGGGGGGCTACACCTTC. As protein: CSARDPTGLGELGGYTF.

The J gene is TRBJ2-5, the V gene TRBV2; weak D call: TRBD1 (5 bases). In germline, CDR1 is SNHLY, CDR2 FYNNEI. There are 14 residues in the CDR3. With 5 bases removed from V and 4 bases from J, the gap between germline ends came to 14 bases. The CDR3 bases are TGTGCCAGCAGTAAAATTCGGCAGGGAGAGACCCAGTACTTC. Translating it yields CASSKIRQGETQYF.

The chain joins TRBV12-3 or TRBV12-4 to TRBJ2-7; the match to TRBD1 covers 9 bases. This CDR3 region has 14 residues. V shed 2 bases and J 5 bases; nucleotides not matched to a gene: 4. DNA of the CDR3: TGTGCCAGCAGTTTACGGGGACAGGGCCACGAGCAGTACTTC. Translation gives CASSLRGQGHEQYF.

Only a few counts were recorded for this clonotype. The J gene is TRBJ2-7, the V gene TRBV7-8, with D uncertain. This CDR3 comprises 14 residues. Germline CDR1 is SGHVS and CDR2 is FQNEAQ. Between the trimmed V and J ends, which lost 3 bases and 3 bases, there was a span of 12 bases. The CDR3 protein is CASSLVPADYEQYF. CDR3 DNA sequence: TGTGCCAGCAGCTTGGTCCCGGCAGACTACGAGCAGTACTTC.

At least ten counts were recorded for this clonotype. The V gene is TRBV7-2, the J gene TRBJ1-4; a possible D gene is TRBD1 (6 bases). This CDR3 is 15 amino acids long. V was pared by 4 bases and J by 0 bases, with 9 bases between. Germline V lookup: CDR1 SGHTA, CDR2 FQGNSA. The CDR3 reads CASSSGTTTNEKLFF. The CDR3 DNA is TGTGCCAGCAGCTCCGGGACAACAACTAATGAAAAACTGTTTTTT.